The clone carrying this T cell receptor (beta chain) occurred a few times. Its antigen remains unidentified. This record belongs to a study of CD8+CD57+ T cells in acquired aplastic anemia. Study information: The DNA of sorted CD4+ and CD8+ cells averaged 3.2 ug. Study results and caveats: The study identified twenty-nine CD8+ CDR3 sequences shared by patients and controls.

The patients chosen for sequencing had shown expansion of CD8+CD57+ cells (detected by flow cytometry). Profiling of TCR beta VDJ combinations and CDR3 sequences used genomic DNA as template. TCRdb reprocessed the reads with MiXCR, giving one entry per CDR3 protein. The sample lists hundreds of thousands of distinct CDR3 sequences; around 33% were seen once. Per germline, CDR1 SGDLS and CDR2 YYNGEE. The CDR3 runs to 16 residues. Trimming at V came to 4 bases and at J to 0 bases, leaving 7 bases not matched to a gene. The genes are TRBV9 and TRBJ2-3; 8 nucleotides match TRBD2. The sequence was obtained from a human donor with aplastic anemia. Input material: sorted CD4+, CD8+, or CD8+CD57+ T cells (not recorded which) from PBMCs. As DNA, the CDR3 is TGTGCCAGCAGCCCGCGTGAGCGGGGGAGCACAGATACGCAGTATTTT. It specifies CASSPRERGSTDTQYF.